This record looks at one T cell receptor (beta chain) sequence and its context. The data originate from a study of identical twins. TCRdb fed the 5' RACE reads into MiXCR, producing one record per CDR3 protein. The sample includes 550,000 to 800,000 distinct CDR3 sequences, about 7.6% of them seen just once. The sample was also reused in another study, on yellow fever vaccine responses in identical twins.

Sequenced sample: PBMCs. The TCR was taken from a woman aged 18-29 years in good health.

The CDR3 sequence is CATSSYNSPLHF. DNA for the CDR3: TGTGCCACGAGCTCCTATAATTCACCCCTCCACTTT. The chain recombines TRBV27 with TRBJ1-6; D remains unclear. This CDR3 has 12 residues. The germline CDR1 and CDR2 sequences are MNHEY and SMNVEV (reference sequence). V was cut by 10 bases and J by 0 bases, with 4 bases left in between.